The clone carrying this T cell receptor beta chain occurred once. Its specificity is unknown. The protocol was immunoSEQ multiplex PCR, while the TCRdb copy is restricted to in-frame clones and leaves out a portion. This repertoire shows roughly 150,000 clones, 90% to 95% found once; its top ten account for 1.5%. The data are from a study of T cell responses to AZD1222 COVID-19 vaccine. Per the germline V gene, CDR1 is SEHNR and CDR2 is FQNEAQ (reference sequence). Trimming removed 6 bases at V and 2 bases at J, with 8 bases between. The CDR3 is 13 amino acids. Study-level findings and limits: Spike-specific TCR breadth and depth went up after people got two AZD1222 doses.

This clonotype originated in an adult who received the AZD1222 COVID-19 vaccine. V and J are TRBV7-9 and TRBJ1-5; D remains ambiguous. The material was peripheral blood, obtained 28 days after the second AZD1222 dose. This CDR3 is CASRGIGNQPQHF. The CDR3 nucleotides read TGTGCCAGCAGGGGGATTGGCAATCAGCCCCAGCATTTT.